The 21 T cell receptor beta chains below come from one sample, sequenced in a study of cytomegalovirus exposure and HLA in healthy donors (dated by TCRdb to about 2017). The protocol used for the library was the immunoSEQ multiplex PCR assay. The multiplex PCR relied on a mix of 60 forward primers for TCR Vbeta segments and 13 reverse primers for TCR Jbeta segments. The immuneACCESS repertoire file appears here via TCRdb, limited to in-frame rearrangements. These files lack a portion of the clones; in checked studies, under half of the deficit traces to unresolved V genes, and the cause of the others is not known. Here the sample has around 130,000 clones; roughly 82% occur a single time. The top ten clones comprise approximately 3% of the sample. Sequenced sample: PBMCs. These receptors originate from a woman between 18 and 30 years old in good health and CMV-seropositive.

The CDR3 DNA reads as TGCGCCAGCAGCCAAGACGCGCAGGAGAACACCGGGGAGCTGTTTTTT. As protein: CASSQDAQENTGELFF. V and J are TRBV4-1 and TRBJ2-2; D not resolved. The CDR3 has 16 residues. V lost 0 bases and J lost 1, with 9 bases in between. Germline CDR1 is MGHRA and CDR2 is YSYEKL.

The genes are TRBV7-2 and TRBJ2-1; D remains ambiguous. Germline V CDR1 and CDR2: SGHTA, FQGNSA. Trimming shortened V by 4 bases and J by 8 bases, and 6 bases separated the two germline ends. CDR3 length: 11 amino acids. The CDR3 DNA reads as TGTGCCAGCAGCTGGAGCTATGAGCAGTTCTTC. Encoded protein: CASSWSYEQFF.

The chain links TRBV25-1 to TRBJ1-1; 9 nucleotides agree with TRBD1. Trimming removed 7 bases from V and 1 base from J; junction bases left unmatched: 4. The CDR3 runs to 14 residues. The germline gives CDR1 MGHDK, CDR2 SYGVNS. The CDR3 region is CASTGQGPNTEAFF. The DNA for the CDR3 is TGTGCCAGCACGGGACAGGGCCCGAACACTGAAGCTTTCTTT.

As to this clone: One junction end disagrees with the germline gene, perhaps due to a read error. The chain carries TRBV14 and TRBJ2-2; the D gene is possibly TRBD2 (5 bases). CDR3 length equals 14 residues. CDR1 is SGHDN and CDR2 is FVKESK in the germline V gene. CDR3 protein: CASSQTREHRGAVF. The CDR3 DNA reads TGTGCCAGCAGCCAAACTCGGGAACACCGGGGAGCTGTTTTT. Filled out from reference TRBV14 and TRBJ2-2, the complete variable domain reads EAGVTQFPSHSVIEKGQTVTLRCDPISGHDNLYWYRRVMGKEIKFLLHFVKESKQDESGMPNNRFLAERTGGTYSTLKVQPAELEDSGVYFCASSQTREHRGAVFGEGSRLTVL.

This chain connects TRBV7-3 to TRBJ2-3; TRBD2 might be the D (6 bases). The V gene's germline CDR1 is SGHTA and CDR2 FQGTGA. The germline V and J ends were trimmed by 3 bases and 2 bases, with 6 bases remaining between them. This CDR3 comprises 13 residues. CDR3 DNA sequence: TGTGCCAGCAGCTTGGACTACACAGATACGCAGTATTTT. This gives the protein CASSLDYTDTQYF.

CDR3 in DNA: TGTGCCAGTAGGGACACTTCTAACTATGGCTACACCTTC. It translates to CASRDTSNYGYTF. The rearrangement joins TRBV19 to TRBJ1-2; TRBD1 is a possible D gene (5 bases). The V and J ends lost 6 bases and 0 bases respectively, with 8 bases between them. Germline CDR1 and CDR2: LNHDA and SQIVND (reference sequence). There are 13 residues in the CDR3.

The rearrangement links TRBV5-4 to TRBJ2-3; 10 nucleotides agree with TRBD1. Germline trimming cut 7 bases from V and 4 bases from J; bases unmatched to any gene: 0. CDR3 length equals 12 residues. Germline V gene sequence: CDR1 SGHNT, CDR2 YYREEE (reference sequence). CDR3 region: CASGQGADTQYF. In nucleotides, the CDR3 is TGTGCCAGCGGACAGGGGGCAGATACGCAGTATTTT.

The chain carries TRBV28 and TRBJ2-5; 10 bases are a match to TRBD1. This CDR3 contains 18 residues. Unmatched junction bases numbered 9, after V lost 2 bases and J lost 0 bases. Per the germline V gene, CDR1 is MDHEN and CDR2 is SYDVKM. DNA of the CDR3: TGTGCCAGCAGTTTACCCTCGGGGACAGGGGTGGACCAAGAGACCCAGTACTTC. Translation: CASSLPSGTGVDQETQYF.

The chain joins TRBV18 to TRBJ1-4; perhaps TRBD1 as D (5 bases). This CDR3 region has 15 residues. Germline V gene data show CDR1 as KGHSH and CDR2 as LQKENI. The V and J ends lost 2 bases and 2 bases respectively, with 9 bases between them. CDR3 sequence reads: CASSPLAGTNEKLFF. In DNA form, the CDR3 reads TGTGCCAGCTCACCATTGGCAGGGACTAATGAAAAACTGTTTTTT.

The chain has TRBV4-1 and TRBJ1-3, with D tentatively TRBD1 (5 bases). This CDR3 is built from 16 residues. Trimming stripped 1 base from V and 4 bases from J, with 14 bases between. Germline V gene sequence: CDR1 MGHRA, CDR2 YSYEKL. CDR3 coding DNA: TGCGCCAGCAGCCAAGTCCCAGGGAGGTACGGAAACACCATATATTTT. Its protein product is CASSQVPGRYGNTIYF.

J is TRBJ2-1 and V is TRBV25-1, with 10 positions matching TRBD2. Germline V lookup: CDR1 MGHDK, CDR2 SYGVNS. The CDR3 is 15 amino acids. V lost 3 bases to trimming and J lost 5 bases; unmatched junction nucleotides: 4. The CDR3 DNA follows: TGTGCCAGCAGTGATATAGCGGGGGGAGACAATGAGCAGTTCTTC. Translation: CASSDIAGGDNEQFF. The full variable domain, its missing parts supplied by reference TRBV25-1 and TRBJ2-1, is EADIYQTPRYLVIGTGKKITLECSQTMGHDKMYWYQQDPGMELHLIHYSYGVNSTEKGDLSSESTVSRIRTEHFPLTLESARPSHTSQYLCASSDIAGGDNEQFFGPGTRLTVL.

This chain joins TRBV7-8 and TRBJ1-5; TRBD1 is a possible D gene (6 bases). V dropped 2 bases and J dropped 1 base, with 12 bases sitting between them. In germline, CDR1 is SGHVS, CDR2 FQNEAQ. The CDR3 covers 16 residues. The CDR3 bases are TGTGCCAGCAGCTTAACGGGGGGCGGAAGCAATCAGCCCCAGCATTTT. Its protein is CASSLTGGGSNQPQHF.

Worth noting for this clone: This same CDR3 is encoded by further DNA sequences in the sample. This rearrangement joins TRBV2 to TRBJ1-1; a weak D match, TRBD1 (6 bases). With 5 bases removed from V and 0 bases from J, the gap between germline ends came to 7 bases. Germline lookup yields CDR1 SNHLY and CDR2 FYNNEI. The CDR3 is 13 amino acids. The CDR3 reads CASSQGLNTEAFF. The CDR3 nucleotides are TGTGCCAGCAGTCAGGGGTTGAACACTGAAGCTTTCTTT.

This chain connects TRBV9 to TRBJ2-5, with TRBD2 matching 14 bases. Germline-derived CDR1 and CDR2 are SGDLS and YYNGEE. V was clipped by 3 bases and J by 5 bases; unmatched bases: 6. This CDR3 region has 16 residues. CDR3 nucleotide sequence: TGTGCCAGCAGCGCGGGGACTAGCGGGGGACGGGAGACCCAGTACTTC. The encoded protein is CASSAGTSGGRETQYF.

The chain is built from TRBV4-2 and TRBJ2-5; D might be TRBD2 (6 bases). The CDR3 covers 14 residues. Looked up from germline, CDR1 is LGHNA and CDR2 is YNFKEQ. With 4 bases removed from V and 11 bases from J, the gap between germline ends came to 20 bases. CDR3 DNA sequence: TGTGCCAGCAGCCCCAGCTTCGGGGGATGGGAGCAGTACTTC. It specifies CASSPSFGGWEQYF.

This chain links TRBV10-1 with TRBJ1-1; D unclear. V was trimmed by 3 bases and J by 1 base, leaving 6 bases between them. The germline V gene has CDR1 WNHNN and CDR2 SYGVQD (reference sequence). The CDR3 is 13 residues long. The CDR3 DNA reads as TGCGCCAGCAGTGAACAGCCGAACACTGAAGCTTTCTTT. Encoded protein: CASSEQPNTEAFF.

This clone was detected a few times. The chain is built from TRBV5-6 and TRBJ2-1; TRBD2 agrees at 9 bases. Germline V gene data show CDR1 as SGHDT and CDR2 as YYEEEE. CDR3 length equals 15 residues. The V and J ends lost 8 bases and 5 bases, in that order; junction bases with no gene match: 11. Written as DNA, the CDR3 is TGTGCCAGAAATGGGGGCGGGGGGGCAGACAATGAGCAGTTCTTC. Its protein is CARNGGGGADNEQFF. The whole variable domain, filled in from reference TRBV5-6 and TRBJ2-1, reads DAGVTQSPTHLIKTRGQQVTLRCSPKSGHDTVSWYQQALGQGPQFIFQYYEEEERQRGNFPDRFSGHQFPNYSSELNVNALLLGDSALYLCARNGGGGADNEQFFGPGTRLTVL.

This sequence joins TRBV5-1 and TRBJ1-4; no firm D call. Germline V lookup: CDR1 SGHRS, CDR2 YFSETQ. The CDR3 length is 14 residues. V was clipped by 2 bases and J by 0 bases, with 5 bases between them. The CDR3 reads CASSLSATNEKLFF. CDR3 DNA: TGCGCCAGCAGCTTATCTGCAACTAATGAAAAACTGTTTTTT.

The CDR3 sequence is CASSQASGGATGELFF. CDR3 nucleotides: TGCGCCAGCAGCCAGGCTAGCGGGGGGGCCACCGGGGAGCTGTTTTTT. The chain employs TRBV4-1 and TRBJ2-2; TRBD2 matches at 12 bases. The CDR3 is made up of 16 amino acids. With 3 bases clipped from V and 4 bases from J, the junction kept 3 bases outside the gene matches. The V gene's germline CDR1 is MGHRA and CDR2 YSYEKL.

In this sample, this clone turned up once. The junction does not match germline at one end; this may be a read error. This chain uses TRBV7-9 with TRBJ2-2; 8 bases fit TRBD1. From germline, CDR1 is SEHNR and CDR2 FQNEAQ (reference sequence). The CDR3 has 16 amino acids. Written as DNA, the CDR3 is TGTTCCAGCAGCCCTACCTGGACAGGGACCACCGGGGAGCTGTTTTTT. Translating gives CSSSPTWTGTTGELFF.

The CDR3 here is CASSGVGGAPKYNEQFF. In DNA, the CDR3 is TGTGCCAGCAGTGGGGTGGGGGGGGCGCCTAAGTACAATGAGCAGTTCTTC. The chain couples TRBV6-4 to TRBJ2-1; D may be TRBD2 (7 bases). The germline V gene has CDR1 MRHNA and CDR2 SNTAGT. The CDR3 extends over 17 amino acids. The V and J ends lost 4 bases and 4 bases respectively, with 20 bases between them.